The entry below describes one T cell receptor beta chain. Germline CDR1 and CDR2: LGHDT and YNNKEL (reference sequence). This CDR3 is 13 amino acids long. The ends were cut back, 4 bases at V and 5 bases at J, with 11 bases in the middle. This record belongs to a study of blood T cell repertoires in COVID-19. In the study overall: The cDNA or gDNA used as material had been derived from T cells, B-cell-depleted T cells, or PBMCs.

In the authors' methods: For nucleated cells, counts were estimated from reference gene primer amplification. Method: immunoSEQ multiplex PCR; TCRdb's copy keeps in-frame clones and lacks some. V and J calls plus clone size are reproduced from that table; the DNA served to infer D and trimming. The sample includes some 250,000 clones, 85% to 90% of them seen just once. The material sequenced was peripheral blood. The clonotype originates from a man in his sixties with acute or convalescent COVID-19. The chain joins TRBV3-1 (or the pseudogene TRBV3-2) to TRBJ1-1; D gene uncertain. CDR3 protein: CASSRLVGTEAFF. The CDR3 DNA is TGTGCCAGCAGCCGTCTAGTTGGGACTGAAGCTTTCTTT.